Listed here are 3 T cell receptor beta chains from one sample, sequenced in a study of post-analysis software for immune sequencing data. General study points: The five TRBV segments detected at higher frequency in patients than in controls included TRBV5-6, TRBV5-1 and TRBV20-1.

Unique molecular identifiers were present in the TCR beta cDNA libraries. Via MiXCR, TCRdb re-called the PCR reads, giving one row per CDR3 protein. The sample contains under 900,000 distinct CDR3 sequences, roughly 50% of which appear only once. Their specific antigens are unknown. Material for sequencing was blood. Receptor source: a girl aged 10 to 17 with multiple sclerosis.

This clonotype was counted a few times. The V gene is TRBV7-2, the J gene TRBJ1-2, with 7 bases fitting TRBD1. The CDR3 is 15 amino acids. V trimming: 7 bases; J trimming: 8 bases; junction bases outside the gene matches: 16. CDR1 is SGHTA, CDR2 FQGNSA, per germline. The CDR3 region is CASTAWEGAMGGYTF. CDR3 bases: TGTGCCAGCACCGCCTGGGAGGGGGCAATGGGGGGCTACACCTTC.

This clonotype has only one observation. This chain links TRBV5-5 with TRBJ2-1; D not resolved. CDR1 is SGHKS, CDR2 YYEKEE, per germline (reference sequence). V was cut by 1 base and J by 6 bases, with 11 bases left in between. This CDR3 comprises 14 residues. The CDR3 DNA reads TGTGCCAGCAGCTTGTTGGTCGGTCGCAATGAGCAGTTCTTC. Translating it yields CASSLLVGRNEQFF.

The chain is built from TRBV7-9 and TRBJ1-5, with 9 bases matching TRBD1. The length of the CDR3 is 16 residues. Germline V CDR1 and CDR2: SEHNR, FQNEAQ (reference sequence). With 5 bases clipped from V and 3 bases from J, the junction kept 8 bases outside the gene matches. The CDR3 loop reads CASSPGQGFVNQPQHF. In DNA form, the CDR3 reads TGTGCCAGCAGCCCGGGACAGGGTTTCGTCAATCAGCCCCAGCATTTT.